Listed below are T cell receptor beta chains from one sample, sequenced in a study of blood T cell repertoires in COVID-19. Sequencing used immunoSEQ multiplex PCR; TCRdb keeps in-frame clones, though not all of them. The profile shows about 360,000 clones, around 83% of them singletons. The specimen was peripheral blood. The receptors derive from a man in his thirties or forties with active or convalescent COVID-19. CDR3s include the opening cysteine and the closing phenylalanine or tryptophan. The D gene is left open where the match is weak. Clone size is stated in some rows and not others, as once, few, many or a class when expanded.

d_call: TRBD2
j_call: TRBJ2-1
v_call: TRBV7-3
clone_size: once
cdr3_nt: TGTGCCAGCAGCTTAATGATAGCGGGAGTCCCGAGCTCCTACAATGAGCAGTTCTTC
cdr3_aa: CASSLMIAGVPSSYNEQFF

d_call: -
j_call: TRBJ2-1
v_call: TRBV11-1
clone_size: -
cdr3_nt: TGTGCCAGCAGCCCCCCGACAGCCAGGGCCTACAATGAGCAGTTCTTC
cdr3_aa: CASSPPTARAYNEQFF

d_call: TRBD2
j_call: TRBJ2-3
v_call: TRBV15
clone_size: -
cdr3_nt: TGTGCCACCTTCGGGGGTAGCGGGGGGGCCCTAGATACGCAGTATTTT
cdr3_aa: CATFGGSGGALDTQYF

d_call: TRBD2
j_call: TRBJ2-1
v_call: TRBV29-1
clone_size: -
cdr3_nt: TGCAGCGTTGATCGGCGGGGGGGATACAATGAGCAGTTCTTC
cdr3_aa: CSVDRRGGYNEQFF

d_call: -
j_call: TRBJ2-7
v_call: TRBV14
clone_size: -
cdr3_nt: TGTGCCAGCAGCCAAGTGGCTCGAGCGTCAGCCTACGAGCAGTACTTC
cdr3_aa: CASSQVARASAYEQYF

d_call: TRBD1
j_call: TRBJ1-2
v_call: TRBV6-5
clone_size: -
cdr3_nt: TGTGCCAGCTTAAACAGGGGGCCCAACTATGGCTACACCTTC
cdr3_aa: CASLNRGPNYGYTF

d_call: TRBD1
j_call: TRBJ1-3
v_call: TRBV5-5
clone_size: -
cdr3_nt: TGTGCCAGCAGCCCGGGGATAGGGGGCGCAGCTGGAAACACCATATATTTT
cdr3_aa: CASSPGIGGAAGNTIYF

d_call: TRBD1
j_call: TRBJ1-2
v_call: TRBV6-5
clone_size: -
cdr3_nt: TGTGCCAGCAGAGGACAGGGGGCCGGAGGCTACACCTTC
cdr3_aa: CASRGQGAGGYTF

d_call: -
j_call: TRBJ1-1
v_call: TRBV12-5
clone_size: -
cdr3_nt: TGTGCTAGTGGTTTTAGCCAGGGTGCTTTCTTT
cdr3_aa: CASGFSQGAFF

d_call: -
j_call: TRBJ2-5
v_call: TRBV30
clone_size: -
cdr3_nt: TGTGCCTGGAGTTCAGGGTTTCGTGAGACCCAGTACTTC
cdr3_aa: CAWSSGFRETQYF

d_call: -
j_call: TRBJ2-7
v_call: TRBV6-1
clone_size: -
cdr3_nt: TGTGCCAGCAGTGAAGCCACAACCTACGAGCAGTACTTC
cdr3_aa: CASSEATTYEQYF

d_call: -
j_call: TRBJ1-5
v_call: TRBV6-1
clone_size: -
cdr3_nt: TGTGCCAGCAGTGAAGCTCTCCAGGGCCAGCCCCAGCATTTT
cdr3_aa: CASSEALQGQPQHF

d_call: -
j_call: TRBJ2-3
v_call: TRBV5-4
clone_size: -
cdr3_nt: TGTGCCAGCAGCCCGACCCTAGCGAGAACTAGCACAGATACGCAGTATTTT
cdr3_aa: CASSPTLARTSTDTQYF

d_call: TRBD2
j_call: TRBJ2-7
v_call: TRBV10-3
clone_size: -
cdr3_nt: TGTGCCATCAATGGACTAGGGTCCTACGAGCAGTACTTC
cdr3_aa: CAINGLGSYEQYF

d_call: TRBD1
j_call: TRBJ2-1
v_call: TRBV29-1
clone_size: -
cdr3_nt: TGCAGTCACGCCCCGGGACAGGGGGCATCTGAGCAGTTCTTC
cdr3_aa: CSHAPGQGASEQFF

d_call: -
j_call: TRBJ1-1
v_call: TRBV29-1
clone_size: -
cdr3_nt: TGCAGCGTTGCTCCAGGGATGAACACTGAAGCTTTCTTT
cdr3_aa: CSVAPGMNTEAFF

d_call: -
j_call: TRBJ1-2
v_call: TRBV28
clone_size: -
cdr3_nt: TGTGCCAGCAGTCCCTTTCCGGGGGGCGGAGGCGTGGGCTACACCTTC
cdr3_aa: CASSPFPGGGGVGYTF

d_call: -
j_call: TRBJ1-6
v_call: TRBV10-3
clone_size: few
cdr3_nt: TGTGCCATCAGTGAGGGAAGAGGGGGTTCACCCCTCCACTTT
cdr3_aa: CAISEGRGGSPLHF

d_call: -
j_call: TRBJ2-7
v_call: TRBV4-1
clone_size: -
cdr3_nt: TGCGCCAGCAGCCAAGGCGCTCGTAGCTCCTACGAGCAGTACTTC
cdr3_aa: CASSQGARSSYEQYF

d_call: TRBD2
j_call: TRBJ2-7
v_call: TRBV11-2
clone_size: medium-sized
cdr3_nt: TGTGCCAGCAGCACTAGCGGGGGCCCCTACGAGCAGTACTTC
cdr3_aa: CASSTSGGPYEQYF

d_call: -
j_call: TRBJ1-4
v_call: TRBV27
clone_size: -
cdr3_nt: TGTGCCAGCAGTTTGTGGGGGGGAAATGAAAAACTGTTTTTT
cdr3_aa: CASSLWGGNEKLFF

d_call: TRBD1
j_call: TRBJ1-2
v_call: TRBV5-1
clone_size: once
cdr3_nt: TGCGCCAGCAGCACTACTGGGACAGCCAATGGCTACACCTTC
cdr3_aa: CASSTTGTANGYTF

d_call: -
j_call: TRBJ1-2
v_call: TRBV7-9
clone_size: -
cdr3_nt: TGTGCCAGCTGCGGGGTGGGAGGGGCTCTTAACTATGGCTACACCTTC
cdr3_aa: CASCGVGGALNYGYTF

d_call: TRBD1
j_call: TRBJ1-2
v_call: TRBV29-1
clone_size: -
cdr3_nt: TGCAGCGTTGAAGCAGGGGGCTATGGCTACACCTTC
cdr3_aa: CSVEAGGYGYTF

d_call: -
j_call: TRBJ1-5
v_call: TRBV7-9
clone_size: -
cdr3_nt: TGTGCCAGCAGCTTATATTCGGATCAGCCCCAGCATTTT
cdr3_aa: CASSLYSDQPQHF

d_call: -
j_call: TRBJ1-5
v_call: TRBV19
clone_size: -
cdr3_nt: TGTGCCACCCAGCCAGGGCGTAGTGGCAATCAGCCCCAGCATTTT
cdr3_aa: CATQPGRSGNQPQHF

d_call: TRBD1
j_call: TRBJ1-1
v_call: TRBV11-2
clone_size: -
cdr3_nt: TGTGCCAGCAGCGCCCGTTTCCGGGACAGGGACACTGAAGCTTTCTTT
cdr3_aa: CASSARFRDRDTEAFF

d_call: TRBD2
j_call: TRBJ2-1
v_call: TRBV6-5
clone_size: -
cdr3_nt: TGTGCCAGCAGTTCGGAAGCGGGAGTGGCGGCCAATGAGCAGTTCTTC
cdr3_aa: CASSSEAGVAANEQFF

d_call: -
j_call: TRBJ2-3
v_call: TRBV12-3/TRBV12-4
clone_size: -
cdr3_nt: TGTGCCAGCAGTTCTTCTAGCACAGATACGCAGTATTTT
cdr3_aa: CASSSSSTDTQYF

d_call: -
j_call: TRBJ1-5
v_call: TRBV7-2
clone_size: -
cdr3_nt: TGTGCCAGCAGCTTTTGGGCGAGAGAGCCCCAGCATTTT
cdr3_aa: CASSFWAREPQHF

d_call: TRBD1
j_call: TRBJ2-2
v_call: TRBV6-4
clone_size: -
cdr3_nt: TGTGCCAGCAGTCCCGACAGGGGGAGGACCGGGGAGCTGTTTTTT
cdr3_aa: CASSPDRGRTGELFF

d_call: -
j_call: TRBJ2-2
v_call: TRBV5-6
clone_size: -
cdr3_nt: TGTGCCAGCAGCCAGGGACCGGGAGAGGGAAACACCGGGGAGCTGTTTTTT
cdr3_aa: CASSQGPGEGNTGELFF

d_call: TRBD1
j_call: TRBJ1-4
v_call: TRBV2
clone_size: few
cdr3_nt: TGTGCCAGCTCAGGACAGGGGGCGACCCAAAAACTGTTTTTT
cdr3_aa: CASSGQGATQKLFF

d_call: -
j_call: TRBJ2-7
v_call: TRBV13
clone_size: -
cdr3_nt: TGTGCCAGCAGCTTACCCGGACAGTCCTACGAGCAGTACTTC
cdr3_aa: CASSLPGQSYEQYF

d_call: TRBD1
j_call: TRBJ1-1
v_call: TRBV19
clone_size: -
cdr3_nt: TGTGCCAGTAGTCTGGGACAGGAAGAAGCTTTCTTT
cdr3_aa: CASSLGQEEAFF

d_call: -
j_call: TRBJ1-5
v_call: TRBV24-1
clone_size: few
cdr3_nt: TGTGCCACCTATCTTCGGGGCAATCAGCCCCAGCATTTT
cdr3_aa: CATYLRGNQPQHF

d_call: -
j_call: TRBJ1-1
v_call: TRBV29-1
clone_size: -
cdr3_nt: TGCAGCGTTGAAGATCCTTACCCACCCCAGGCTTTCTTT
cdr3_aa: CSVEDPYPPQAFF

d_call: TRBD1
j_call: TRBJ1-2
v_call: TRBV5-4
clone_size: -
cdr3_nt: TGTGCCAGCAGCTTGAAGGAGGTCAGGGGGGACTATGGCTACACCTTC
cdr3_aa: CASSLKEVRGDYGYTF

d_call: -
j_call: TRBJ1-1
v_call: TRBV12-3/TRBV12-4
clone_size: -
cdr3_nt: TGTGCCAGCAGTAAGCAGGGGAACACTGAAGCTTTCTTT
cdr3_aa: CASSKQGNTEAFF

d_call: -
j_call: TRBJ2-1
v_call: TRBV28
clone_size: -
cdr3_nt: TGTGCCAGCAGCCTACAGGGTAATGAGCAGTTCTTC
cdr3_aa: CASSLQGNEQFF

d_call: TRBD1
j_call: TRBJ2-7
v_call: TRBV6-5
clone_size: -
cdr3_nt: TGTGCCAGCAGTACAGGGGTCTACGAGCAGTACTTC
cdr3_aa: CASSTGVYEQYF

d_call: TRBD1
j_call: TRBJ1-1
v_call: TRBV24-1
clone_size: -
cdr3_nt: TGTGCCACCAGTGAAGGGGGCGCGAGTCTAGAAGCTTTCTTT
cdr3_aa: CATSEGGASLEAFF